The T cell receptor (beta chain) under discussion was sequenced for a study of OX40 agonist ivuxolimab in advanced cancers. Findings and caveats of the study: Expanded clones were, on average, more numerous in CD8+ T cells than in CD4+. Low levels of normalized T-cell clonal expansion also appeared in some nonresponders.

TCRdb's copy holds only in-frame clones and misses some; the assay was immunoSEQ multiplex PCR. The sample has approximately 62,000 clones; about 89% are singletons. On this clone itself: Its matching antigen is unknown.

V was clipped by 4 bases and J by 3 bases, with 18 bases between them. Germline V CDR1 and CDR2: SGHTA, FQGTGA. CDR3 length: 17 residues. The source material was CD4+ or CD8+ T cells sorted from blood, sampled in a trial of the OX40 agonist ivuxolimab. The receptor comes from an adult with an advanced solid tumor such as melanoma, head and neck, liver or kidney cancer. The chain recombines TRBV7-3 with TRBJ1-4; D is possibly TRBD1 (5 bases). CDR3 nucleotides: TGTGCCAGCAGCTGGAACGGGGGATTCAGGGCTAATGAAAAACTGTTTTTT. Protein product: CASSWNGGFRANEKLFF.